The 3 T cell receptor beta chains below all came from one sample that was sequenced in a study of vaccination and CD4 T cells after COVID-19. The antigens for these receptors are not known. Cultured CD4+ T-cell DNA underwent Oncomine TCR Beta short-read sequencing. TCRdb re-derived calls from the PCR reads in MiXCR, one entry per CDR3 protein. The table shows over 10,000 distinct CDR3 sequences, with under 55% occurring only once. Documented treatment: roughly ten-day PBMC culture with coronavirus spike peptide pools or control peptides (ViraFEST assay). Material: CD4+ T cells from blood, cultured in vitro, obtained after SARS-CoV-2 vaccination. These receptors were taken from a human donor who had recovered from COVID-19.

There are a few counts of this clonotype. V usage is TRBV27 and J usage is TRBJ2-1; perhaps TRBD1 as D (6 bases). Trimming left V 5 bases short and J 15 bases short, with 14 bases between. Germline loops: CDR1 MNHEY, CDR2 SMNVEV (reference sequence). The CDR3 is made up of 11 amino acids. CDR3 nucleotides: TGTGCCAGCAGTAGCCGGGACATCATGTTCTTC. The encoded protein is CASSSRDIMFF.

This chain joins TRBV19 and TRBJ2-1; D gene unclear. This CDR3 spans 15 amino acids. Trimming removed 5 bases at V and 0 bases at J, with 11 bases between. CDR1 and CDR2 (germline): LNHDA, SQIVND (reference sequence). The CDR3 region is CASSPIESSYNEQFF. The DNA of the CDR3 is TGTGCCAGTAGTCCCATCGAGTCCTCCTACAATGAGCAGTTCTTC.

This clonotype is medium-sized within its sample. The V call is TRBV12-3 or TRBV12-4, the J call TRBJ1-5; TRBD1 matches 8 bases. This CDR3 comprises 21 residues. With V trimmed by 2 bases and J by 2 bases, 20 bases remained unmatched. The CDR3 here is CASSLYVLGQESIRRNQPQHF. CDR3 nucleotide sequence: TGTGCCAGCAGTTTATACGTGTTGGGACAGGAATCAATACGACGCAATCAGCCCCAGCATTTT.